Presented here are 20 T cell receptor beta chains from one specimen sequenced in a study of T-cell reconstitution after alpha-beta-depleted transplantation in children. Preparation of the TCRbeta library used unique molecular identifiers. TCRdb fed the PCR reads into MiXCR, producing one record per CDR3 protein. The sample holds over 90,000 distinct CDR3 sequences, over 6% seen once. The sequencing here drew on PBMCs, taken before TCRalphabeta/CD19-depleted stem cell transplant. The receptor set was obtained from a boy aged 2 to 9 with acute lymphoblastic leukemia, due to receive a stem cell transplant.

V usage is TRBV27 and J usage is TRBJ2-7; 9 nucleotides align to TRBD1. V lost 4 bases, J lost 4 bases, and 11 bases stayed unmatched. The V gene's germline CDR1 is MNHEY and CDR2 SMNVEV (reference sequence). The CDR3 runs 16 residues. The DNA for the CDR3 is TGTGCCAGCAGTTCCCCGGGACAGGGTCGGTCATACGAGCAGTACTTC. It encodes CASSSPGQGRSYEQYF.

The rearrangement links TRBV7-3 to TRBJ2-7; TRBD1 agrees at 7 bases. The CDR3 contains 15 residues. Trimming took 5 bases from V and 9 from J; bases not matched to a gene: 16. Germline assignment: CDR1 SGHTA and CDR2 FQGTGA. The CDR3 sequence: CASSLSGTEDNRQYF. The DNA for the CDR3 is TGTGCCAGCAGCCTCTCCGGGACAGAAGACAATCGGCAGTACTTC. The variable domain in full, completed from reference TRBV7-3 and TRBJ2-7, reads GAGVSQTPSNKVTEKGKYVELRCDPISGHTALYWYRQSLGQGPEFLIYFQGTGAADDSGLPNDRFFAVRPEGSVSTLKIQRTERGDSAVYLCASSLSGTEDNRQYFGPGTRLTVT.

This clonotype was counted between two and nine times. The chain uses TRBV20-1 and TRBJ1-2; tentatively, D is TRBD1 (6 bases). The ends were cut back, 6 bases at V and 3 bases at J, with 20 bases in the middle. The CDR3 runs to 15 residues. The germline V gene encodes CDR1 DFQATT and CDR2 SNEGSKA (reference sequence). The CDR3 coding sequence is TGCAGTGCCAACCCCGGACGGACAGCCTACTATGGCTACACCTTC. This encodes CSANPGRTAYYGYTF.

V usage is TRBV12-3 or TRBV12-4 and J usage is TRBJ1-3; unclear D gene. V was clipped by 0 bases and J by 5 bases, with 14 bases between them. The CDR3 has 16 amino acids. CDR3 sequence: CASSLARASLRNTIYF. DNA for the CDR3: TGTGCCAGCAGTTTAGCACGGGCGAGTTTAAGAAACACCATATATTTT.

This sequence joins TRBV2 and TRBJ1-2, with no clear D. Germline-derived CDR1 and CDR2 are SNHLY and FYNNEI. The CDR3 is 15 amino acids. Trimming left V 4 bases short and J 2 bases short, with 14 bases between. CDR3 loop: CASSVWVSENYGYTF. As DNA, the CDR3 is TGTGCCAGCAGTGTCTGGGTCTCCGAAAACTATGGCTACACCTTC.

There are a few counts of this clonotype. The gene calls are TRBV6-2 or TRBV6-3 and TRBJ1-1; 7 bases align to TRBD1. V lost 2 bases, J lost 1 base, and 7 bases stayed unmatched. The CDR3 length is 16 residues. In germline, CDR1 is MNHEY, CDR2 SVGEGT. In nucleotides, the CDR3 is TGTGCCAGCAGTTACCCCAACAGGGGTGAGAACACTGAAGCTTTCTTT. It codes for CASSYPNRGENTEAFF.

Ten or more counts support this clonotype. The V gene is TRBV5-1, the J gene TRBJ1-1, with D possibly matching TRBD1 (6 bases). Germline V gene lookup returns CDR1 SGHRS and CDR2 YFSETQ. The CDR3 length is 13 residues. Trimming cost V 0 bases and J 4 bases, with 7 bases left between them. CDR3 DNA: TGCGCCAGCAGCTTGGAAGGGGGCACTGAAGCTTTCTTT. Protein sequence: CASSLEGGTEAFF.

This clonotype was picked up a small number of times. The chain joins TRBV7-6 to TRBJ1-3; D unresolved. The germline V gene has CDR1 SGHVS and CDR2 FNYEAQ. This CDR3 is built from 16 residues. V was clipped by 4 bases and J by 0 bases, with 13 bases between them. CDR3 DNA: TGTGCCAGCAGCTCGACGAACCTACCCTCTGGAAACACCATATATTTT. Protein sequence: CASSSTNLPSGNTIYF.

This clonotype was counted many times. This chain uses TRBV6-5 with TRBJ2-2, with a weak D call TRBD2 (6 bases). CDR1 is MNHEY and CDR2 is SVGAGI in the germline V gene. This CDR3 contains 13 residues. Trimming took off 4 bases at V and 3 bases at J, with 6 bases between the two ends. CDR3 sequence: CASSSGDTGELFF. The CDR3 nucleotides are TGTGCCAGCAGTTCGGGGGACACCGGGGAGCTGTTTTTT.

In this sample, this clonotype turned up a few times. V and J are TRBV20-1 and TRBJ1-2; D is unresolved. This CDR3 has 13 amino acids. V lost 5 bases, J lost 1 base, and 11 bases lay in between. Per the germline V gene, CDR1 is DFQATT and CDR2 is SNEGSKA (reference sequence). The chain's CDR3 is CSAPTEINYGYTF. The CDR3 DNA reads TGCAGTGCTCCTACAGAGATTAACTATGGCTACACCTTC.

This clonotype was observed many times. V usage is TRBV29-1 and J usage is TRBJ1-1; 7 nucleotides match TRBD1. The germline CDR1 and CDR2 sequences are SQVTM and ANQGSEA. The V gene end was trimmed by 5 bases and the J gene end by 10 bases; junction bases not matched to a gene: 4. The CDR3 is 10 amino acids. This CDR3 is CSVSSGGAFF. CDR3 coding DNA: TGCAGCGTTTCATCAGGGGGAGCTTTCTTT.

This clonotype has ten or more counts. The V call is TRBV7-2, the J call TRBJ2-2, with TRBD2 identical over 8 bases. V was clipped by 4 bases and J by 3 bases; unmatched bases: 4. Germline lookup yields CDR1 SGHTA and CDR2 FQGNSA. CDR3 length: 15 residues. CDR3 amino acids: CASSYLGRDTGELFF. As DNA, the CDR3 is TGTGCCAGCAGCTACCTCGGGAGGGACACCGGGGAGCTGTTTTTT. The full variable domain, rest sourced from reference TRBV7-2 and TRBJ2-2, is GAGVSQSPSNKVTEKGKDVELRCDPISGHTALYWYRQSLGQGLEFLIYFQGNSAPDKSGLPSDRFSAERTGGSVSTLTIQRTQQEDSAVYLCASSYLGRDTGELFFGEGSRLTVL.

This clonotype appeared many times. The CDR3 protein is CATSRELGDSTDTQYF. The DNA of the CDR3 is TGTGCCACCAGCAGAGAACTCGGGGACAGCACAGATACGCAGTATTTT. The chain is built from TRBV15 and TRBJ2-3; the D call may be TRBD1 or TRBD2 (5 bases each). Germline V gene lookup returns CDR1 LNHNV and CDR2 YYDKDF (reference sequence). V was cut by 0 bases and J by 0 bases, with 10 bases left in between. There are 16 residues in the CDR3.

This clonotype showed up many times. This chain uses TRBV5-6 with TRBJ2-1, with TRBD1 matching 7 bases. Germline V lookup: CDR1 SGHDT, CDR2 YYEEEE. This CDR3 has 15 residues. After removal of 5 bases from V and 8 bases from J, the junction contained 13 bases not matched to a gene. The CDR3 reads CASSPGQVEWDEQFF. The CDR3 coding sequence is TGTGCCAGCAGTCCTGGACAGGTGGAGTGGGATGAGCAGTTCTTC.

The chain combines TRBV7-2 with TRBJ2-3; D is unclear. The CDR3 is 13 amino acids. Germline values: CDR1 SGHTA, CDR2 FQGNSA. Trimming took off 4 bases at V and 0 bases at J, with 5 bases between the two ends. Written as DNA, the CDR3 is TGTGCCAGCAGCTCCTACAGCACAGATACGCAGTATTTT. This gives the protein CASSSYSTDTQYF.

This clonotype was seen ten or more times. The chain joins TRBV5-1 to TRBJ1-4, with TRBD1 identical over 7 bases. CDR1 and CDR2 from the germline V gene are SGHRS and YFSETQ. The CDR3 consists of 16 residues. V lost 0 bases to trimming and J lost 7 bases; unmatched junction nucleotides: 9. The CDR3 DNA follows: TGCGCCAGCAGCTTGGAAGGGACAGTGTTCCTTGAAAAACTGTTTTTT. Translated: CASSLEGTVFLEKLFF.

The rearrangement joins TRBV5-1 to TRBJ2-3, with 14 nucleotides matching TRBD2. CDR1 and CDR2 (germline): SGHRS, YFSETQ. V lost 4 bases, J lost 6 bases, and 7 bases stayed unmatched. The length of the CDR3 is 16 residues. CDR3 amino acids: CASSPGLAGGRDTQYF. As DNA, the CDR3 is TGCGCCAGCAGCCCCGGACTAGCGGGGGGCCGGGATACGCAGTATTTT.

This clonotype has a count of ten or more. The genes are TRBV13 and TRBJ1-6; no reliable D call. This CDR3 is built from 14 residues. The ends were cut back, 6 bases at V and 5 bases at J, with 11 bases in the middle. CDR1 is PRHDT, CDR2 FYEKMQ, per germline (reference sequence). CDR3 DNA: TGTGCCAGCAGGTACACACAAAATAATTCACCCCTCCACTTT. The encoded protein is CASRYTQNNSPLHF.

A few counts support this clonotype. The chain employs TRBV3-1 and TRBJ1-1; TRBD1 matches 7 bases. The CDR3 totals 14 residues. Germline V gene lookup returns CDR1 LGHDT and CDR2 YNNKEL (reference sequence). Trimming cost V 4 bases and J 1 base; bases outside gene matches: 3. CDR3 bases: TGTGCCAGCAGCCGTAGACAGGGGAACACTGAAGCTTTCTTT. Amino acids: CASSRRQGNTEAFF.

In its sample, this clonotype was seen many times. This sequence joins TRBV4-1 and TRBJ2-1, with D perhaps assigned TRBD1 or TRBD2 (5 bases each). From germline, CDR1 is MGHRA and CDR2 YSYEKL. The CDR3 has 14 residues. With 2 bases removed from V and 8 bases from J, the gap between germline ends came to 13 bases. DNA of the CDR3: TGCGCCAGCAGCCAACCCCTCCAGGGAGATGAGCAGTTCTTC. Protein product: CASSQPLQGDEQFF.